This is a list of T cell receptor beta chains from one sample in a study of cytomegalovirus exposure and HLA in healthy donors. Method: immunoSEQ multiplex PCR; TCRdb's copy keeps in-frame clones and lacks some. This sample yields some 190,000 clones, of which more than 75% are seen a single time; about 1.2% belongs to the top ten. The sequenced sample consisted of PBMCs. The origin of the receptors is a man aged 25 to 40 in good health and CMV-seronegative. The CDR3 runs from the conserved cysteine through the conserved F or W. The D gene is left open where the match is weak. The size of a clone is reported for some rows only, either as once, few or many, or as a class for expanded clones.

V	J	D	size	CDR3	DNA
TRBV11-2	TRBJ2-5	NA	NA	CASSQAGIQETQYF	TGTGCCAGCAGCCAAGCCGGGATCCAAGAGACCCAGTACTTC
TRBV5-6	TRBJ2-5	TRBD1	NA	CASSHTGTGGETQYF	TGTGCCAGCAGCCATACCGGGACAGGGGGAGAGACCCAGTACTTC
TRBV5-1	TRBJ1-1	NA	NA	CASSLGGETEAFF	TGCGCCAGCAGCTTGGGGGGCGAGACTGAAGCTTTCTTT
TRBV4-2	TRBJ2-2	NA	medium-sized	CASSQDREAGELFF	TGTGCCAGCAGCCAAGATCGAGAAGCCGGGGAGCTGTTTTTT
TRBV4-1	TRBJ1-1	NA	NA	CASSFHRNTEAFF	TGCGCCAGCAGCTTCCACAGGAACACTGAAGCTTTCTTT
TRBV6-6	TRBJ1-1	NA	NA	CASSYGEGPRTEAFF	TGTGCCAGCAGTTACGGGGAGGGCCCCAGGACTGAAGCTTTCTTT
TRBV28	TRBJ1-6	NA	NA	CASSPLRGADNSPLHF	TGTGCCAGCAGTCCCCTTCGGGGGGCGGATAATTCACCCCTCCACTTT
TRBV7-6	TRBJ2-7	NA	NA	CASSFRGSSYEQYF	TGTGCCAGCAGCTTTCGGGGGAGCTCCTACGAGCAGTACTTC
TRBV6-5	TRBJ2-1	NA	NA	CASSPGLLYNEQFF	TGTGCCAGCAGCCCCGGACTACTCTACAATGAGCAGTTCTTC
TRBV18	TRBJ1-5	NA	once	CASSPGNRGNQPQHF	TGTGCCAGCTCACCAGGAAACCGGGGCAATCAGCCCCAGCATTTT
TRBV6-1	TRBJ2-2	TRBD1	NA	CATSMTGPGTGELFF	TGTGCCACCTCTATGACAGGGCCCGGCACCGGGGAGCTGTTTTTT
TRBV10-1	TRBJ2-5	TRBD2	NA	CASSEGSGGGQETQYF	TGCGCCAGCAGTGAAGGTAGCGGGGGCGGACAAGAGACCCAGTACTTC
TRBV27	TRBJ2-4	TRBD2	few	CASSFYKPGLAGSNIQYF	TGTGCCAGCAGTTTCTACAAGCCGGGACTAGCGGGATCGAACATTCAGTACTTC
TRBV4-1	TRBJ2-1	NA	NA	CASSQDPRGSSYNEQFF	TGCGCCAGCAGCCAAGATCCGCGGGGAAGCTCCTACAATGAGCAGTTCTTC
TRBV2	TRBJ2-3	NA	few	CASSDDKTSTDTQYF	TGTGCCAGCAGTGACGACAAAACTAGCACAGATACGCAGTATTTT
TRBV5-4	TRBJ2-5	TRBD2	NA	CASSPGLAGRQETQYF	TGTGCCAGCAGCCCTGGGCTAGCGGGCAGACAAGAGACCCAGTACTTC
TRBV7-2	TRBJ2-2	NA	once	CASSSGLHLRVAGELFF	TGTGCCAGCAGCTCGGGACTTCATCTTCGAGTAGCCGGGGAGCTGTTTTTT
TRBV11-2	TRBJ2-7	NA	few	CASSLAGGTRSYEQYF	TGTGCCAGCAGCTTAGCTGGGGGCACTCGATCCTACGAGCAGTACTTC
TRBV29-1	TRBJ2-1	TRBD2	NA	CSVHPGGNEQFF	TGCAGCGTTCACCCGGGGGGAAATGAGCAGTTCTTC
TRBV5-1	TRBJ1-1	TRBD1	NA	CASSLQGATEAFF	TGCGCCAGCAGCTTGCAGGGGGCAACTGAAGCTTTCTTT
TRBV4-3	TRBJ2-7	NA	NA	CASSQANGAYEQYF	TGCGCCAGCAGCCAAGCTAACGGAGCCTACGAGCAGTACTTC
TRBV18	TRBJ1-1	NA	NA	CASSPNSQVLQAFF	TGTGCCAGCTCTCCGAATTCGCAGGTCCTGCAAGCTTTCTTT
TRBV27	TRBJ1-2	NA	once	CASSLSTPVSGQDYGYTF	TGTGCCAGCAGTTTATCCACCCCCGTTTCGGGACAAGACTATGGCTACACCTTC
TRBV30	TRBJ1-5	TRBD1	NA	CAWSTGNPNQPQHF	TGTGCCTGGTCGACAGGGAATCCCAATCAGCCCCAGCATTTT
TRBV29-1	TRBJ2-1	TRBD2	NA	CSVEGRGSGRSYNEQFF	TGCAGCGTTGAAGGGCGGGGTAGCGGGAGGTCCTACAATGAGCAGTTCTTC
TRBV19	TRBJ1-1	TRBD1	once	CASTRQGNTEAFF	TGTGCCAGTACCAGACAGGGGAACACTGAAGCTTTCTTT
TRBV4-3	TRBJ2-6	NA	NA	CASSQESGSGANVLTF	TGCGCCAGCAGCCAAGAATCCGGTTCTGGGGCCAACGTCCTGACTTTC
TRBV2	TRBJ2-3	TRBD2	NA	CASATSGSSDTQYF	TGTGCCAGCGCCACTAGCGGGAGCTCAGATACGCAGTATTTT
TRBV7-9	TRBJ2-2	NA	NA	CASSLYSGTSNTGELFF	TGTGCCAGCAGCTTATACTCGGGAACTTCGAACACCGGGGAGCTGTTTTTT
TRBV11-2	TRBJ2-4	NA	NA	CASCKRTLAKNIQYF	TGTGCCAGTTGTAAGAGGACATTAGCCAAAAACATTCAGTACTTC
TRBV5-4	TRBJ2-5	NA	NA	CASSLNGGRGETQYF	TGTGCCAGCAGCTTGAACGGGGGAAGGGGAGAGACCCAGTACTTC
TRBV5-1	TRBJ2-7	NA	NA	CASSLHGGAYEQYF	TGCGCCAGCAGCTTGCACGGCGGGGCCTACGAGCAGTACTTC
TRBV10-2	TRBJ1-4	TRBD1	once	CASSLDRDSYEKLFF	TGCGCCAGCAGTTTAGACAGGGACTCCTATGAAAAACTGTTTTTT
TRBV4-1	TRBJ1-2	NA	NA	CASQGREYGYTF	TGCGCCAGCCAGGGGAGGGAGTATGGCTACACCTTC
TRBV11-2	TRBJ2-3	NA	once	CASSLGGFNTDTQYF	TGTGCCAGCAGCCTAGGCGGGTTCAACACAGATACGCAGTATTTT
TRBV2	TRBJ2-7	NA	NA	CASGRGLSTYEQYF	TGTGCCAGCGGACGGGGGTTGTCGACCTACGAGCAGTACTTC